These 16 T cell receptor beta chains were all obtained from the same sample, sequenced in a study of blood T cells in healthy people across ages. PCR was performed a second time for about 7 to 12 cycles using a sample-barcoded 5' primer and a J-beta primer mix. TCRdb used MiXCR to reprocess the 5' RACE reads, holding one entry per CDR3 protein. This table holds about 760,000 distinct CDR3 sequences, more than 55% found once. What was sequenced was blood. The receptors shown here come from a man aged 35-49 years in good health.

CDR3 nucleotide sequence: TGTGCCAGCAGCATCGAAGTTGGGGTAGGGTATGGCTACACCTTC. As protein: CASSIEVGVGYGYTF. The rearrangement links TRBV4-2 to TRBJ1-2; D is uncertain. The CDR3 loop spans 15 amino acids. Germline loops: CDR1 LGHNA, CDR2 YNFKEQ. Trimming took off 5 bases at V and 5 bases at J, with 18 bases between the two ends.

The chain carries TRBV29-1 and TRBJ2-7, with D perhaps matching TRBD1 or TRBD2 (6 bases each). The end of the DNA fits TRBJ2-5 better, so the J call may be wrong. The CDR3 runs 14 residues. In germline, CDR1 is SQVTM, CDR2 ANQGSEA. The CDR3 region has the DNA TGCAGCGTTGAAGGATGGGGGGACATACAGACCCAGTACTTC. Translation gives CSVEGWGDIQTQYF.

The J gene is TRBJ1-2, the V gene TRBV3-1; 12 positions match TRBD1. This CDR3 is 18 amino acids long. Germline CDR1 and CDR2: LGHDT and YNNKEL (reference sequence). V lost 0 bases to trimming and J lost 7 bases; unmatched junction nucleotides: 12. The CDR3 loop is CASSQDLGTGGVSSGYTF. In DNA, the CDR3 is TGTGCCAGCAGCCAAGATCTTGGGACAGGGGGCGTCAGTTCTGGCTACACCTTC.

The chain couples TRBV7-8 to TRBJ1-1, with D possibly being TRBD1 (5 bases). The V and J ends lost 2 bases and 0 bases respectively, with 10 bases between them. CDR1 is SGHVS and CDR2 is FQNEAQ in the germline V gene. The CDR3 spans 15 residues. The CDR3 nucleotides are TGTGCCAGCAGCTTACAGGGCATCATGAACACTGAAGCTTTCTTT. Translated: CASSLQGIMNTEAFF.

The DNA of the CDR3 is TGCGCCAGCAGCCAAGCCCTTAGCGGGGGGGTGAATGAGCAGTTCTTC. It encodes CASSQALSGGVNEQFF. V and J are TRBV5-1 and TRBJ2-1; 11 bases are a match to TRBD2. V was clipped by 4 bases and J by 7 bases; unmatched bases: 10. The CDR3 contains 16 residues. Germline CDR1 reads SGHRS; CDR2 reads YFSETQ. The full variable domain, rest sourced from reference TRBV5-1 and TRBJ2-1, is KAGVTQTPRYLIKTRGQQVTLSCSPISGHRSVSWYQQTPGQGLQFLFEYFSETQRNKGNFPGRFSGRQFSNSRSEMNVSTLELGDSALYLCASSQALSGGVNEQFFGPGTRLTVL.

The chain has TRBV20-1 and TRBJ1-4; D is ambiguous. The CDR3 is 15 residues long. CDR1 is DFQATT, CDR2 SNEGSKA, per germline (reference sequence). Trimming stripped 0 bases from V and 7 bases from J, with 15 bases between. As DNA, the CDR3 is TGCAGTGCTAGAGATATGTACGGGGAGCCTGAAAAACTGTTTTTT. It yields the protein CSARDMYGEPEKLFF.

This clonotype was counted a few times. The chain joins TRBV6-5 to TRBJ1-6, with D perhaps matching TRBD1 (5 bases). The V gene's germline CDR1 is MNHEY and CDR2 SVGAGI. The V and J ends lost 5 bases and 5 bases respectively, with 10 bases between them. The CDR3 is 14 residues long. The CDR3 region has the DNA TGTGCCAGCAGTCACGCGGGGGATAATTCACCCCTCCACTTT. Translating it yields CASSHAGDNSPLHF.

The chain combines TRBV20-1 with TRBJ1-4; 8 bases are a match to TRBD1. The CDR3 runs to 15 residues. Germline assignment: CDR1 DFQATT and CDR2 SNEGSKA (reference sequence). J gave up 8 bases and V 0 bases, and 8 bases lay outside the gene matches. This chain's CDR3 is CSAREAGGAREKLFF. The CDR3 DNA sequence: TGCAGTGCTAGAGAGGCAGGGGGCGCGAGAGAAAAACTGTTTTTT.

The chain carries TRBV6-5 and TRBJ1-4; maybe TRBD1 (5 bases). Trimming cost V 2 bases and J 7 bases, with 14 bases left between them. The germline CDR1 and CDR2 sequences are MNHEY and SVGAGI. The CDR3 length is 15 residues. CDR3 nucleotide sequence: TGTGCCAGCAGTTACGGGGGGAAGGGGAGTGAAAAACTGTTTTTT. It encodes CASSYGGKGSEKLFF.

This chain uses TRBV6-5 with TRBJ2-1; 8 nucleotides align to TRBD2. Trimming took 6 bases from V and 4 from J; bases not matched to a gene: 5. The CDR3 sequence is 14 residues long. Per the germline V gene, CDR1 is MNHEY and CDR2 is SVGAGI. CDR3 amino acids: CASSRGGPYNEQFF. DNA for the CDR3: TGTGCCAGCAGCCGGGGGGGCCCATACAATGAGCAGTTCTTC.

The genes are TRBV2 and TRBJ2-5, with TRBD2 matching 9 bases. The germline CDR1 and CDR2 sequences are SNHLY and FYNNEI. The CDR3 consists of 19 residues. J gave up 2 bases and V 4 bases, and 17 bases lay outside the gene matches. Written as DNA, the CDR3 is TGTGCCAGCAGTGGCGGAGTCGAGCCAGGGACTAGCAGTCAAGAGACCCAGTACTTC. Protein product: CASSGGVEPGTSSQETQYF.

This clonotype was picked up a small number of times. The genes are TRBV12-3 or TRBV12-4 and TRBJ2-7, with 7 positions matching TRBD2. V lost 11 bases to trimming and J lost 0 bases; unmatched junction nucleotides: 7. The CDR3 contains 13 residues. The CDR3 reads CACAGTNSYEQYF. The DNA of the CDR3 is TGTGCCTGCGCCGGGACTAACTCCTACGAGCAGTACTTC.

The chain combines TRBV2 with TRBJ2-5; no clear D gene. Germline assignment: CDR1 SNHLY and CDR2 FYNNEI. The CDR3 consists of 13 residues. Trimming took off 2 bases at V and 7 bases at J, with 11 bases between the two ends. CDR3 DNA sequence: TGTGCCAGCAGTGAACGACCGATGGGGACCCAGTACTTC. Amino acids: CASSERPMGTQYF.

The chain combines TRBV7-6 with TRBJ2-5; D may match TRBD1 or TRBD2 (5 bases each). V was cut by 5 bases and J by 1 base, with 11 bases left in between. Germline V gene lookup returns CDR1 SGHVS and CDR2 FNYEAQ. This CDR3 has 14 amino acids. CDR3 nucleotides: TGTGCCAGCAGCGGATGGGACCTCCAAGAGACCCAGTACTTC. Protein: CASSGWDLQETQYF.

In nucleotides, the CDR3 is TGTGCCAGCAGCTCTGCGGTTTTTGGCCGCCGGCAAGAGACCCAGTACTTC. Translated: CASSSAVFGRRQETQYF. The V and J genes are TRBV11-3 and TRBJ2-5; D is unclear. The CDR3 loop spans 17 amino acids. Trimming stripped 4 bases from V and 2 bases from J, with 20 bases between. The germline V gene has CDR1 SGHNT and CDR2 YENEEA.

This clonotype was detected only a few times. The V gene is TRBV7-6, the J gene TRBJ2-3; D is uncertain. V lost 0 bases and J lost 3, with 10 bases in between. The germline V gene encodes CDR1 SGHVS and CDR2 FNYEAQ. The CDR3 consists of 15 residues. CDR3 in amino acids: CASSLARGRTDTQYF. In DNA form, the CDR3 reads TGTGCCAGCAGCTTAGCTCGCGGCCGTACAGATACGCAGTATTTT.